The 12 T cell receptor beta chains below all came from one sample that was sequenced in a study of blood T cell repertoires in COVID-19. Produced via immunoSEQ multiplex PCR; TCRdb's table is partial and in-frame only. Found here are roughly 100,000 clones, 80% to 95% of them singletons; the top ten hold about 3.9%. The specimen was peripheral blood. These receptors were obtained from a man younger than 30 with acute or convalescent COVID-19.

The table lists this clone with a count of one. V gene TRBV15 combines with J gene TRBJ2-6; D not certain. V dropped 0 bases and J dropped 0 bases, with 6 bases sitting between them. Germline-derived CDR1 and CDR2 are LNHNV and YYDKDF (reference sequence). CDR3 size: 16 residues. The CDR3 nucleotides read TGTGCCACCAGCAGAGATAGGAGCTCTGGGGCCAACGTCCTGACTTTC. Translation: CATSRDRSSGANVLTF.

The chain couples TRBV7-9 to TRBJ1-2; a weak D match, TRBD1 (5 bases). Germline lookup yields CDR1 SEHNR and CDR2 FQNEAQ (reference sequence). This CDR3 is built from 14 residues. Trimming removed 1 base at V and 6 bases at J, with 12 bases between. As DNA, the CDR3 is TGTGCCAGCAGCTTAGGTCTGGGGCGGCATGGCTACACCTTC. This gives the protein CASSLGLGRHGYTF. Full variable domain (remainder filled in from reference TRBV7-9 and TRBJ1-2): DTGVSQNPRHKITKRGQNVTFRCDPISEHNRLYWYRQTLGQGPEFLTYFQNEAQLEKSRLLSDRFSAERPKGSFSTLEIQRTEQGDSAMYLCASSLGLGRHGYTFGSGTRLTVV.

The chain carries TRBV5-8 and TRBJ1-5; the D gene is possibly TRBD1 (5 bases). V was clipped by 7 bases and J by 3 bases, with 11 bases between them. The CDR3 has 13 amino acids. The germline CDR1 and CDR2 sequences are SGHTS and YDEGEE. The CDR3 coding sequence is TGTGCCAGCGAAAGACAGTTCAATCAGCCCCAGCATTTT. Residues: CASERQFNQPQHF.

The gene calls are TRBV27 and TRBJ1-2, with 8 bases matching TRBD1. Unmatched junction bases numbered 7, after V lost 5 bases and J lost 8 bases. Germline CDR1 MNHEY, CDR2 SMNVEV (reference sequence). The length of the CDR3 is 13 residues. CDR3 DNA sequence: TGTGCCAGCAGTCCCGACAGGGGTCGAGGCTACACCTTC. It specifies CASSPDRGRGYTF.

CDR3 sequence reads: CATSDVTSGKDTGELFF. The CDR3 DNA sequence: TGTGCCACCAGTGATGTGACTAGCGGGAAGGACACCGGGGAGCTGTTTTTT. V and J are TRBV24-1 and TRBJ2-2, with 11 bases aligning to TRBD2. This CDR3 region has 17 residues. Germline assignment: CDR1 KGHDR and CDR2 SFDVKD. V dropped 3 bases and J dropped 3; count of bases not matched to a gene: 5.

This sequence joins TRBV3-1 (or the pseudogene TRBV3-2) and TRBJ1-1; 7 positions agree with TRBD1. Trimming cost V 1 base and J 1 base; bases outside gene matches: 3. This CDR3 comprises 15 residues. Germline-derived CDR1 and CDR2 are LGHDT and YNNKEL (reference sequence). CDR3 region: CASSQGQGPNTEAFF. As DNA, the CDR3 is TGTGCCAGCAGCCAAGGACAGGGCCCGAACACTGAAGCTTTCTTT.

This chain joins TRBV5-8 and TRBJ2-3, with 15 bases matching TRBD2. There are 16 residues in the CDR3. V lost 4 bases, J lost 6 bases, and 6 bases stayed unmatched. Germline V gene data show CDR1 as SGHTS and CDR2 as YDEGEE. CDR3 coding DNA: TGTGCCAGCAGCCCAGGACTAGCGGGAGGGCCGGATACGCAGTATTTT. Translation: CASSPGLAGGPDTQYF.

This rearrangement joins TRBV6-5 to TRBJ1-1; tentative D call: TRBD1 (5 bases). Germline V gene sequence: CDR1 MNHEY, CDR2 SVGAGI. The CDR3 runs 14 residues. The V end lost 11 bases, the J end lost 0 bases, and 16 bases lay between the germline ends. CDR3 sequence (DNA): TGTGCCTCCTTTGGGACTTTCATGAACACTGAAGCTTTCTTT. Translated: CASFGTFMNTEAFF.

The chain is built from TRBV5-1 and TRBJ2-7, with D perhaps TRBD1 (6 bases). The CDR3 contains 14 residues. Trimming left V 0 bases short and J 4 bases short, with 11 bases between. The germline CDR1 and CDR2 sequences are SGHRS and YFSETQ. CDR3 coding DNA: TGCGCCAGCAGCTTGGCCGGGACAAATTACGAGCAGTACTTC. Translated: CASSLAGTNYEQYF.

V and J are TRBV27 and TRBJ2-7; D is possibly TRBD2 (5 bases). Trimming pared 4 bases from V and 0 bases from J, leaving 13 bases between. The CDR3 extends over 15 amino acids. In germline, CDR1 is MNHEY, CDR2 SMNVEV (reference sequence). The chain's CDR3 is CASSSYSEYSYEQYF. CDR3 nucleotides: TGTGCCAGCAGTTCCTATAGCGAATACTCCTACGAGCAGTACTTC.

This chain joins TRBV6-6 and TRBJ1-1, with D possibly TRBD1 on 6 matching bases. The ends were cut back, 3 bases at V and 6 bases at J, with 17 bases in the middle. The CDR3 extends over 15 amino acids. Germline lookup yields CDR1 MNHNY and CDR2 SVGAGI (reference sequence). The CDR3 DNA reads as TGTGCCAGCAGTTATGGGACAACCATTGCTCCTGAAGCTTTCTTT. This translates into CASSYGTTIAPEAFF.

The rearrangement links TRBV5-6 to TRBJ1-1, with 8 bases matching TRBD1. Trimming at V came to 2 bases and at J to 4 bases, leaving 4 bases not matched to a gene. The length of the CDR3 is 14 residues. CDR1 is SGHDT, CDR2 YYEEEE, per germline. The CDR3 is CASSLPTGGTEAFF. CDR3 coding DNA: TGTGCCAGCAGCTTACCAACAGGGGGCACTGAAGCTTTCTTT.